This T cell receptor beta chain was found in a study of blood T cell repertoires in COVID-19. Some clones are missing from TCRdb's copy, which holds only in-frame ones; the method was immunoSEQ multiplex PCR. This sample has more than 120,000 clones, with more than 70% found just once. The receptor was isolated from a human donor in a cohort sampled during active COVID-19. Sequencing was performed on peripheral blood.

The DNA for the CDR3 is TGCGCCAGCAGCTTGGAACAGCAAGAGACCCAGTACTTC. Translated, it gives CASSLEQQETQYF. The chain uses TRBV5-1 and TRBJ2-5, with D unresolved. Germline CDR1 SGHRS, CDR2 YFSETQ. The V end lost 0 bases, the J end lost 2 bases, and 5 bases lay between the germline ends. This CDR3 is 13 amino acids long. The full variable domain, rest sourced from reference TRBV5-1 and TRBJ2-5, is KAGVTQTPRYLIKTRGQQVTLSCSPISGHRSVSWYQQTPGQGLQFLFEYFSETQRNKGNFPGRFSGRQFSNSRSEMNVSTLELGDSALYLCASSLEQQETQYFGPGTRLLVL.